One sample yielded the 17 T cell receptor beta chains listed below, sequenced in a study of human T cells and chemical hapten exposure. TCRdb reprocessed the RACE reads via MiXCR and lists one record per CDR3 protein. This table has more than 80,000 distinct CDR3 sequences, around 10% appearing once. Time point described: pre-sensitization, week 0. Treatment specified: therapeutic diphenylcyclopropenone sensitization with weekly scalp DPC. The sample in question was whole blood, obtained in connection with sensitization to the hapten diphenylcyclopropenone (DPC). The receptors shown here come from a woman aged 45-65 years with alopecia areata. Some clones in this sample may be carry-over from other donors' samples.

This clonotype was observed a few times. The chain recombines TRBV7-8 with TRBJ2-3; D is uncertain. Germline CDR1 reads SGHVS; CDR2 reads FQNEAQ. The germline V and J ends were trimmed by 1 base and 6 bases, with 8 bases remaining between them. The CDR3 runs 13 residues. CDR3 nucleotides: TGTGCCAGCAGCTTAGGTCCGATCGATACGCAGTATTTT. Translating gives CASSLGPIDTQYF.

J is TRBJ2-1 and V is TRBV7-8, with D tentatively TRBD2 (6 bases). Trimming removed 5 bases from V and 11 bases from J, with 13 bases in between. Germline V gene lookup returns CDR1 SGHVS and CDR2 FQNEAQ. CDR3 length: 12 amino acids. The DNA for the CDR3 is TGTGCCAGCAGCCAGATTAGCGGAAAGCAGTTCTTC. Translation gives CASSQISGKQFF.

This chain connects TRBV29-1 to TRBJ2-1; D is uncertain. V gave up 4 bases and J gave up 6 bases, with 7 bases separating them. Per the germline V gene, CDR1 is SQVTM and CDR2 is ANQGSEA. This CDR3 has 11 residues. The CDR3 loop is CSVVRTNEQFF. The CDR3, as DNA: TGCAGCGTTGTTCGGACCAATGAGCAGTTCTTC.

This clonotype appeared many times. The genes are TRBV7-9 and TRBJ1-5; TRBD1 is a possible D gene (5 bases). V lost 4 bases and J 7 bases, leaving 11 bases between the germline ends. There are 13 residues in the CDR3. Looked up from germline, CDR1 is SEHNR and CDR2 is FQNEAQ (reference sequence). The CDR3 DNA reads TGTGCCAGCAGCTCCGGACATAACCAGCCCCAGCATTTT. Its translation: CASSSGHNQPQHF. Full variable domain (outside the CDR3, taken from reference TRBV7-9 and TRBJ1-5): DTGVSQNPRHKITKRGQNVTFRCDPISEHNRLYWYRQTLGQGPEFLTYFQNEAQLEKSRLLSDRFSAERPKGSFSTLEIQRTEQGDSAMYLCASSSGHNQPQHFGDGTRLSIL.

This clonotype showed up many times. This chain uses TRBV29-1 with TRBJ2-7, with D maybe TRBD1 (5 bases). The V end lost 4 bases, the J end lost 7 bases, and 14 bases lay between the germline ends. Germline V CDR1 and CDR2: SQVTM, ANQGSEA. This CDR3 spans 12 amino acids. The CDR3 loop is CSVGRGQLEQYF. CDR3 coding DNA: TGCAGCGTTGGCCGAGGACAACTTGAGCAGTACTTC.

This clonotype has a handful of counts. The chain uses TRBV5-5 and TRBJ1-3, with TRBD1 identical over 7 bases. J lost 8 bases, V lost 0 bases, and 8 bases had no gene match. This CDR3 has 15 amino acids. Germline V gene sequence: CDR1 SGHKS, CDR2 YYEKEE (reference sequence). DNA for the CDR3: TGTGCCAGCAGCTTGGCCGAGGGGGCAGGGTACACCATATATTTT. Translating gives CASSLAEGAGYTIYF. The full variable domain, completed using reference TRBV5-5 and TRBJ1-3, is DAGVTQSPTHLIKTRGQQVTLRCSPISGHKSVSWYQQVLGQGPQFIFQYYEKEERGRGNFPDRFSARQFPNYSSELNVNALLLGDSALYLCASSLAEGAGYTIYFGEGSWLTVV.

This clonotype was counted at least ten times. This sequence joins TRBV6-2 or TRBV6-3 and TRBJ1-5; D is unclear. Looked up from germline, CDR1 is MNHEY and CDR2 is SVGEGT. V lost 5 bases to trimming and J lost 5 bases, with 13 bases between them. This CDR3 contains 14 residues. The CDR3 sequence is CASSLISGYQPQHF. The CDR3 DNA reads TGTGCCAGCAGTCTTATCAGTGGGTATCAGCCCCAGCATTTT.

A few counts support this clonotype. The chain couples TRBV10-3 to TRBJ1-5, with TRBD1 matching 7 bases. V was pared by 5 bases and J by 3 bases, with 1 base of the junction left unmatched. CDR1 and CDR2 from the germline V gene are ENHRY and SYGVKD. CDR3 length: 13 residues. The CDR3 loop reads CAISTGDNQPQHF. The CDR3 DNA reads TGTGCCATCAGTACAGGGGACAATCAGCCCCAGCATTTT.

A few counts support this clonotype. The chain's CDR3 is CASSPPPPRGASYGYTF. The CDR3 coding sequence is TGTGCCAGCTCACCACCCCCGCCCCGGGGGGCCTCCTATGGCTACACCTTC. The chain recombines TRBV18 with TRBJ1-2; possible D gene TRBD1, 6 bases. With 0 bases removed from V and 4 bases from J, the gap between germline ends came to 18 bases. Per germline, CDR1 KGHSH and CDR2 LQKENI. This CDR3 is 17 amino acids long.

The DNA for the CDR3 is TGTGCCATCAGGGGACAGGGTGACTATGGCTACACCTTC. Translated, it gives CAIRGQGDYGYTF. The rearrangement links TRBV10-3 to TRBJ1-2, with TRBD1 matching 9 bases. The J segment lost 3 bases and the V segment lost 6 bases, leaving 2 bases of the junction unmatched. This CDR3 region has 13 residues. Germline CDR1 ENHRY, CDR2 SYGVKD.

The CDR3 DNA reads as TGCGCCAGCAGCTTTCGGGGAGACCAAGAGACCCAGTACTTC. It codes for CASSFRGDQETQYF. This sequence joins TRBV5-1 and TRBJ2-5; maybe TRBD2 (5 bases). CDR1 SGHRS and CDR2 YFSETQ come from the germline V gene. V gave up 2 bases and J gave up 0 bases, with 8 bases separating them. The CDR3 totals 14 residues.

V is TRBV7-2 and J is TRBJ2-1; D is uncertain. Trimming removed 0 bases at V and 2 bases at J, with 11 bases between. Germline loops: CDR1 SGHTA, CDR2 FQGNSA. The CDR3 runs to 16 residues. The CDR3 reads CASSLALTDPYNEQFF. The CDR3 coding sequence is TGTGCCAGCAGCTTAGCATTGACTGATCCCTACAATGAGCAGTTCTTC.

This clonotype has just a few counts. V is TRBV7-9 and J is TRBJ2-7; 8 positions agree with TRBD1. The CDR3 runs 19 residues. Germline-derived CDR1 and CDR2 are SEHNR and FQNEAQ (reference sequence). Unmatched junction bases numbered 20, after V lost 2 bases and J lost 5 bases. The CDR3 coding sequence is TGTGCCAGCAGCTTAATTGGCTCTTTATGGTTTCTCAGGGGGCACGAGCAGTACTTC. It specifies CASSLIGSLWFLRGHEQYF.

This clonotype occurred once. The junction departs from germline at one end; a sequencing error may be responsible. This chain links TRBV28 with TRBJ1-3, with unresolved D. Germline CDR1 MDHEN, CDR2 SYDVKM. This CDR3 comprises 16 residues. CDR3 nucleotides: TGTGCCAGCAGTTTATCCTCCAGGTTCTCTGGAAACACCACATATTTT. Translated: CASSLSSRFSGNTTYF.

The chain combines TRBV7-9 with TRBJ1-6, with D uncertain. The CDR3 covers 15 residues. CDR1 and CDR2 (germline): SEHNR, FQNEAQ (reference sequence). Trimming removed 6 bases from V and 7 bases from J, with 16 bases in between. In DNA form, the CDR3 reads TGTGCCAGCAGGGGAAGGGAAGGAAGCAATTCACCCCTCCACTTT. It is translated as CASRGREGSNSPLHF.

V usage is TRBV5-1 and J usage is TRBJ1-2; D not certain. This CDR3 has 15 residues. Trimming took off 0 bases at V and 4 bases at J, with 13 bases between the two ends. The germline V gene has CDR1 SGHRS and CDR2 YFSETQ. The CDR3 nucleotides are TGCGCCAGCAGCTTGGGTTTCGAAGCCGTCTATGGCTACACCTTC. Its protein product is CASSLGFEAVYGYTF. Together with reference TRBV5-1 and TRBJ1-2, the CDR3 gives the full variable domain: KAGVTQTPRYLIKTRGQQVTLSCSPISGHRSVSWYQQTPGQGLQFLFEYFSETQRNKGNFPGRFSGRQFSNSRSEMNVSTLELGDSALYLCASSLGFEAVYGYTFGSGTRLTVV.

The chain recombines TRBV5-1 with TRBJ1-1; a possible D gene is TRBD1 (6 bases). Germline V gene lookup returns CDR1 SGHRS and CDR2 YFSETQ. The CDR3 loop spans 14 amino acids. Trimming pared 4 bases from V and 4 bases from J, leaving 14 bases between. The CDR3 protein is CASSLSGESTEAFF. The CDR3 nucleotides read TGCGCCAGCAGCCTCTCAGGGGAATCCACTGAAGCTTTCTTT.